This paragraph reports one TCR beta chain. The repertoire was sequenced with immunoSEQ multiplex PCR; TCRdb's copy has only in-frame clones and lacks some. Among approximately 12,000 clones, approximately 76% were seen once, and the ten largest hold roughly half. The data were obtained in a study of sequential checkpoint blockade in melanoma. Study-wide background: Arm A got nivolumab then ipilimumab; arm B the reverse, 1:1. Both treatment sequences were followed by maintenance nivolumab.

Documented treatment: randomized to nivolumab then ipilimumab (arm A) or the reverse (arm B). J lost 4 bases, V lost 8 bases, and 6 bases had no gene match. This CDR3 comprises 14 residues. CDR1 is SGHDN, CDR2 FVKESK, per germline. The sample consisted of CD8+ T cells sorted from blood (inferred from file names), taken from a patient given nivolumab and ipilimumab in sequence. The clonotype was recovered from a human patient with melanoma. Some clones in this sample may be carry-over from other donors' samples. The chain carries TRBV14 and TRBJ2-2; 8 positions agree with TRBD1. The CDR3 DNA sequence: TGTGCCAGCTCCAGGGGGCGCATCACCGGGGAGCTGTTTTTT. It specifies CASSRGRITGELFF.